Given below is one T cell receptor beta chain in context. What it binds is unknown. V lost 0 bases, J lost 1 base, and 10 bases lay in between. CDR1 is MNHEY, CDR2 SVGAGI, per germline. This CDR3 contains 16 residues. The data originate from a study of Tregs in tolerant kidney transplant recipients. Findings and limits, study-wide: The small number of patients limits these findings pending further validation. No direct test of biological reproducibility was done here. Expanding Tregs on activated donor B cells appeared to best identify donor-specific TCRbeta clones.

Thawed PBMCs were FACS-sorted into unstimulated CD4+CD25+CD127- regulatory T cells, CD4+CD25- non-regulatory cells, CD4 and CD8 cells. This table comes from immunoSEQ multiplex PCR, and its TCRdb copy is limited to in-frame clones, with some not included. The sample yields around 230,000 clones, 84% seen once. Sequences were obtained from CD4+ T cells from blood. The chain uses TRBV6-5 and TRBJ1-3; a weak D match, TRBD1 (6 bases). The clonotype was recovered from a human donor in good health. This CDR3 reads CASSYSKRGSGNTIYF. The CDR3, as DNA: TGTGCCAGCAGTTACTCGAAAAGGGGGTCTGGAAACACCATATATTTT.